A single sample gave rise to the 20 T cell receptor beta chains below, sequenced in a study of blood T cell repertoires in COVID-19. Measured with immunoSEQ multiplex PCR; TCRdb has only the in-frame clones, and not every one. The repertoire consists of 200,000 to 250,000 clones, with around four fifths occurring once and the leading ten covering around 16%. Sequenced input: PBMCs or T cells enriched from blood (not recorded which). All receptors derive from a man aged 35-49 years who had recovered from COVID-19.

For the CDR3, the DNA is TGCGCCAGCAGCTTGGGTTCAGGGGACTCACCCCTCCACTTT. Its protein product is CASSLGSGDSPLHF. V is TRBV5-1 and J is TRBJ1-6, with a tentative D call TRBD1 (6 bases). Germline V gene lookup returns CDR1 SGHRS and CDR2 YFSETQ. Trimming stripped 0 bases from V and 10 bases from J, with 11 bases between. The CDR3 has 14 amino acids.

This clone was detected a few times. The chain recombines TRBV30 with TRBJ2-3; 7 bases line up with TRBD2. Trimming cost V 7 bases and J 2 bases; bases outside gene matches: 6. CDR1 GTSNPN and CDR2 SVGIG come from the germline V gene (reference sequence). The CDR3 is made up of 13 amino acids. CDR3 DNA: TGTGCCTCCGAAGCGGGACCCACAGATACGCAGTATTTT. The encoded protein is CASEAGPTDTQYF.

The V gene is TRBV2, the J gene TRBJ2-1, with 10 bases fitting TRBD2. The CDR3 has 15 amino acids. Trimming took 7 bases from V and 6 from J; bases not matched to a gene: 9. Germline CDR1 is SNHLY and CDR2 is FYNNEI. CDR3 loop: CASKLAGNRVNEQFF. CDR3 sequence (DNA): TGTGCCAGCAAACTAGCGGGAAATCGTGTCAATGAGCAGTTCTTC.

The chain links TRBV1 to TRBJ2-5; TRBD2 is the table's D call and was not checked against the DNA. TRBV1 constitutes a pseudogene. The CDR3 sequence is 16 residues long. CDR3 sequence (DNA): TGCACCAGCAGCGGGGGACTAGCGGGAGTGGCTAAGACCCAGTACTTC. Translating gives CTSSGGLAGVAKTQYF.

This chain links TRBV28 with TRBJ1-1; the D gene is possibly TRBD1 (5 bases). Trimming pared 2 bases from V and 1 base from J, leaving 11 bases between. Per germline, CDR1 MDHEN and CDR2 SYDVKM. The CDR3 length is 15 residues. The CDR3 loop reads CASSLVGGPNTEAFF. The DNA for the CDR3 is TGTGCCAGCAGTTTAGTCGGGGGACCGAACACTGAAGCTTTCTTT.

This clone was picked up one time. The CDR3 reads CASSFELDGKTQYF. CDR3 in DNA: TGTGCCAGCAGTTTCGAACTAGATGGGAAGACCCAGTACTTC. The chain couples TRBV27 to TRBJ2-5; D may be TRBD2 (5 bases). CDR1 and CDR2 (germline): MNHEY, SMNVEV (reference sequence). V dropped 3 bases and J dropped 6 bases, with 14 bases sitting between them. The CDR3 is 14 amino acids.

The rearrangement uses TRBV7-9 and TRBJ2-7, with TRBD2 identical over 8 bases. This CDR3 comprises 15 residues. CDR1 and CDR2 (germline): SEHNR, FQNEAQ (reference sequence). The V gene end was trimmed by 4 bases and the J gene end by 2 bases; junction bases not matched to a gene: 7. CDR3: CASSSLTSGTYEQYF. For the CDR3, the DNA is TGTGCCAGCAGCTCGCTCACTAGCGGAACCTACGAGCAGTACTTC.

In its sample, this clone was seen a few times. This chain uses TRBV6-5 with TRBJ2-3; D is uncertain. Germline CDR1 MNHEY, CDR2 SVGAGI. The CDR3 runs 13 residues. V was clipped by 2 bases and J by 3 bases, with 6 bases between them. The CDR3 spells CASSYVETDTQYF. The CDR3 region has the DNA TGTGCCAGCAGTTACGTAGAAACAGATACGCAGTATTTT.

The chain joins TRBV28 to TRBJ1-2, with TRBD1 matching 7 bases. This CDR3 spans 16 amino acids. The V and J ends lost 1 base and 1 base, in that order; junction bases with no gene match: 6. Germline CDR1 and CDR2: MDHEN and SYDVKM. CDR3 in DNA: TGTGCCAGCAGTTTATCCGCAGGGGGGTATAACTATGGCTACACCTTC. It translates to CASSLSAGGYNYGYTF.

This chain uses TRBV19 with TRBJ2-1, with 7 bases aligning to TRBD2. V shed 8 bases, J shed 9 bases, and the junction held 7 bases outside the gene matches. Looked up from germline, CDR1 is LNHDA and CDR2 is SQIVND (reference sequence). The CDR3 consists of 12 residues. The CDR3 DNA reads TGTGCCAGTCGAAGGGAGGGTAGTGAGCAGTTCTTC. Encoded protein: CASRREGSEQFF.

This chain connects TRBV12-3 or TRBV12-4 to TRBJ1-2; the D gene is possibly TRBD1 (5 bases). The CDR3 length is 13 residues. Trimming pared 3 bases from V and 6 bases from J, leaving 11 bases between. The CDR3 sequence: CASSFGGGNGYTF. The CDR3 nucleotides are TGTGCCAGCAGTTTTGGGGGAGGGAATGGCTACACCTTC.

The chain links TRBV10-3 to TRBJ2-1, with 11 bases lining up with TRBD2. Germline V lookup: CDR1 ENHRY, CDR2 SYGVKD. The CDR3 runs 15 residues. V trimming: 10 bases; J trimming: 3 bases; junction bases outside the gene matches: 8. The CDR3 sequence is CATGPLAGGYNEQFF. The CDR3, as DNA: TGTGCCACTGGGCCCCTAGCGGGGGGCTACAATGAGCAGTTCTTC.

As DNA, the CDR3 is TGTGCCAGCAGCGGGGGGACAGGGCTGATGAACGAGCAGTACTTC. It encodes CASSGGTGLMNEQYF. V gene TRBV9 combines with J gene TRBJ2-7; 9 positions match TRBD1. The CDR3 totals 15 residues. Trimming took 3 bases from V and 5 from J; bases not matched to a gene: 9. Germline V gene lookup returns CDR1 SGDLS and CDR2 YYNGEE. The whole variable domain, filled in from reference TRBV9 and TRBJ2-7, reads DSGVTQTPKHLITATGQRVTLRCSPRSGDLSVYWYQQSLDQGLQFLIQYYNGEERAKGNILERFSAQQFPDLHSELNLSSLELGDSALYFCASSGGTGLMNEQYFGPGTRLTVT.

The CDR3, as DNA: TGTGCCAGCAGCCGCCGGGGGGCCCCCTCGAATGAGCAGTTCTTC. This gives the protein CASSRRGAPSNEQFF. The rearrangement links TRBV14 to TRBJ2-1; possibly TRBD2 for D (7 bases). The germline V gene encodes CDR1 SGHDN and CDR2 FVKESK. This CDR3 is built from 15 residues. V was shortened by 4 bases and J by 7 bases, with 17 bases between the two germline ends. Filled out from reference TRBV14 and TRBJ2-1, the complete variable domain reads EAGVTQFPSHSVIEKGQTVTLRCDPISGHDNLYWYRRVMGKEIKFLLHFVKESKQDESGMPNNRFLAERTGGTYSTLKVQPAELEDSGVYFCASSRRGAPSNEQFFGPGTRLTVL.

J is TRBJ2-4 and V is TRBV11-2, with D maybe TRBD2 (6 bases). The CDR3 has 15 residues. The germline V gene encodes CDR1 SGHAT and CDR2 FQNNGV. Between the trimmed V and J ends, which lost 6 bases and 2 bases, there was a span of 14 bases. CDR3 DNA: TGTGCCAGCAGACGTTGGGGGGAAACCAAAAACATTCAGTACTTC. It yields the protein CASRRWGETKNIQYF.

The chain couples TRBV28 to TRBJ2-7, with 9 bases matching TRBD2. Germline trimming cut 8 bases from V and 2 bases from J; bases unmatched to any gene: 10. CDR1 and CDR2 (germline): MDHEN, SYDVKM. CDR3 size: 15 residues. The CDR3 sequence: CASQIGGRVPYEQYF. CDR3 sequence (DNA): TGTGCCAGCCAAATAGGCGGGAGGGTCCCCTACGAGCAGTACTTC.

The sample holds a few counts of this clone. The chain recombines TRBV29-1 with TRBJ2-6, with 10 bases that match TRBD1. With 4 bases clipped from V and 2 bases from J, the junction kept 14 bases outside the gene matches. Germline values: CDR1 SQVTM, CDR2 ANQGSEA. The CDR3 has 19 residues. The CDR3 coding sequence is TGCAGCGTTGGAGGCCGTTCTGACAGGGGGCTCGCTGGGGCCAACGTCCTGACTTTC. Translated: CSVGGRSDRGLAGANVLTF.

Only one count was recorded for this clone. The V gene is TRBV9, the J gene TRBJ2-1; TRBD1 agrees at 7 bases. The junction had 12 bases not matched to a gene; V was cut back by 0 bases and J by 9 bases. Germline values: CDR1 SGDLS, CDR2 YYNGEE. This CDR3 comprises 16 residues. The CDR3 reads CASSVGWGQTQGEQFF. DNA of the CDR3: TGTGCCAGCAGCGTAGGATGGGGACAGACCCAAGGTGAGCAGTTCTTC.

The V and J genes are TRBV4-1 and TRBJ1-1; possibly TRBD1 for D (6 bases). V was shortened by 2 bases and J by 1 base, with 14 bases between the two germline ends. Germline V lookup: CDR1 MGHRA, CDR2 YSYEKL. The CDR3 covers 16 residues. CDR3 residues: CASSQPDWGRNTEAFF. The CDR3 region has the DNA TGCGCCAGCAGCCAACCGGACTGGGGGCGGAACACTGAAGCTTTCTTT.

Written as DNA, the CDR3 is TGCGCCAGCAGCTTTGTAGGACAGTTAGGCACCGGGGAGCTGTTTTTT. Its translation is CASSFVGQLGTGELFF. The chain carries TRBV5-1 and TRBJ2-2, with D tentatively TRBD1 (6 bases). This CDR3 contains 16 residues. The V end lost 2 bases, the J end lost 4 bases, and 15 bases lay between the germline ends. Germline V gene data show CDR1 as SGHRS and CDR2 as YFSETQ.